This T cell receptor (beta chain) derives from a study of human T cells and chemical hapten exposure. Study background: Across samples, TCR yields varied, mostly owing to small differences in pooled library volumes.

The V segment lost 6 bases and the J segment 4 bases; nucleotides outside the gene matches: 10. The CDR3 spans 15 residues. The V gene's germline CDR1 is DFQATT and CDR2 SNEGSKA (reference sequence). Time point in this sample: patch test 3, about 24 weeks after DPC sensitization. This sample's treatment: therapeutic diphenylcyclopropenone sensitization with weekly scalp DPC. Each CDR3 protein gets one entry after TCRdb re-called the RACE reads with MiXCR. The sample shows about 76,000 distinct CDR3 sequences, over 10% of them seen only once. General study findings and limits: Patch test score rose with PT1 expanded TCR count, significant at thresholds 8, 16 and 32, not 4.

This clonotype was picked up many times. As yet, its antigen is unknown. The source is a woman aged 45 to 65 with alopecia areata. Some clones in this sample may be carry-over from other donors' samples. The sequencing here drew on whole blood, taken in connection with sensitization to the hapten diphenylcyclopropenone (DPC). The chain joins TRBV20-1 to TRBJ2-3; 10 nucleotides align to TRBD2. CDR3 region: CSARQIAGGPDTQYF. DNA for the CDR3: TGCAGTGCCAGGCAGATAGCGGGAGGACCAGATACGCAGTATTTT.